These 15 T cell receptor beta chains came from one sample sequenced in a study of cytotoxic CD8 clonotypes in ibrutinib-treated CLL. The method was immunoSEQ multiplex PCR; TCRdb's version includes in-frame clones alone and lacks a portion of them. This sample has 50,000 to 60,000 clones, with less than 85% found just once. The sample in question was PBMCs, obtained after 24 months of ibrutinib treatment. The receptor set was obtained from a human donor with chronic lymphocytic leukemia.

V and J are TRBV5-1 and TRBJ1-2; no clear D gene. Trimming took off 4 bases at V and 1 base at J, with 11 bases between the two ends. CDR1 and CDR2 from the germline V gene are SGHRS and YFSETQ. The CDR3 runs to 14 residues. This CDR3 reads CASSPRTDNYGYTF. CDR3 in DNA: TGCGCCAGCAGCCCCAGGACGGATAACTATGGCTACACCTTC.

The V call is TRBV5-6, the J call TRBJ1-1; 10 positions match TRBD1. The ends lost 0 bases at V and 5 bases at J; junction bases unmatched: 4. Per the germline V gene, CDR1 is SGHDT and CDR2 is YYEEEE. The CDR3 extends over 15 amino acids. CDR3 bases: TGTGCCAGCAGCTTGGTGGGACAGGGGACGACTGAAGCTTTCTTT. Its translation: CASSLVGQGTTEAFF.

The rearrangement uses TRBV19 and TRBJ1-5, with D unclear. The CDR3 sequence is 15 residues long. V lost 0 bases to trimming and J lost 6 bases, with 12 bases between them. Germline CDR1 and CDR2: LNHDA and SQIVND (reference sequence). CDR3 residues: CASSIDRASPQPQHF. Here the CDR3 DNA reads TGTGCCAGTAGTATAGATCGGGCGTCCCCTCAGCCCCAGCATTTT.

On this clone: Germline is not matched at one junction end, which may reflect a read error. The chain has TRBV7-2 and TRBJ1-3; a possible D gene is TRBD1 (5 bases). Per the germline V gene, CDR1 is SGHTA and CDR2 is FQGNSA. The CDR3 is 16 residues long. The CDR3 loop reads CANSLAGGFSGNTIYF. The CDR3, as DNA: TGTGCCAACAGCTTAGCTGGGGGGTTCTCTGGAAACACCATATATTTT.

The table lists this clone with a count of one. This chain connects TRBV11-3 to TRBJ2-3; 10 bases agree with TRBD2. The CDR3 is 18 amino acids. Germline-derived CDR1 and CDR2 are SGHNT and YENEEA. With V trimmed by 0 bases and J by 1 base, 7 bases remained unmatched. The CDR3 nucleotides are TGTGCCAGCAGCTTAGACCCGGGGACTAGCGTTTGCACAGATACGCAGTATTTT. As protein: CASSLDPGTSVCTDTQYF.

The chain has TRBV6-5 and TRBJ2-3, with D possibly matching TRBD2 (6 bases). This CDR3 comprises 14 residues. Trimming removed 0 bases from V and 3 bases from J, with 7 bases in between. Germline V gives CDR1 MNHEY, CDR2 SVGAGI. This CDR3 is CASSYSGGTDTQYF. CDR3 coding DNA: TGTGCCAGCAGTTACTCTGGGGGGACAGATACGCAGTATTTT.

The chain combines TRBV6-1 with TRBJ2-3, with D perhaps assigned TRBD1 or TRBD2 (5 bases each). The CDR3 runs 14 residues. Germline V lookup: CDR1 MNHNS, CDR2 SASEGT. V gave up 7 bases and J gave up 2 bases, with 13 bases separating them. The chain's CDR3 is CASTGTGYTDTQYF. For the CDR3, the DNA is TGTGCCAGCACCGGGACCGGCTACACAGATACGCAGTATTTT.

The rearrangement uses TRBV27 and TRBJ1-2, with D possibly TRBD1 on 5 matching bases. Trimming pared 5 bases from V and 4 bases from J, leaving 17 bases between. The CDR3 sequence is 15 residues long. Germline CDR1 MNHEY, CDR2 SMNVEV (reference sequence). The CDR3 nucleotides are TGTGCCAGCAGTCCGGCGGCACAGGTTGTCTATGGCTACACCTTC. This encodes CASSPAAQVVYGYTF.

This clone has just one count. The chain has TRBV10-3 and TRBJ2-1; 8 positions agree with TRBD2. The CDR3 is 16 residues long. Per germline, CDR1 ENHRY and CDR2 SYGVKD. V was pared by 6 bases and J by 1 base, with 8 bases of the junction left unmatched. The CDR3 coding sequence is TGTGCCATCAGAGCTGAAGCGGGAGTATCCTACAATGAGCAGTTCTTC. Translated, it gives CAIRAEAGVSYNEQFF.

This rearrangement joins TRBV10-3 to TRBJ2-1; 8 bases fit TRBD2. This CDR3 has 16 amino acids. Trimming at V came to 4 bases and at J to 2 bases, leaving 7 bases not matched to a gene. CDR1 ENHRY and CDR2 SYGVKD come from the germline V gene. The CDR3 nucleotides read TGTGCCATCAGTGCGCTAGCGGGCGCTACCTACAATGAGCAGTTCTTC. Its translation is CAISALAGATYNEQFF.

This chain links TRBV9 with TRBJ2-1; tentatively, D is TRBD1 (6 bases). CDR1 and CDR2 from the germline V gene are SGDLS and YYNGEE. The CDR3 has 16 residues. V lost 4 bases and J lost 7, with 21 bases in between. The CDR3 nucleotides are TGTGCCAGCAGCCTTACACCCGACAGGTTTGCAAATGAGCAGTTCTTC. Translated, it gives CASSLTPDRFANEQFF.

V usage is TRBV29-1 and J usage is TRBJ2-2; possibly TRBD1 or TRBD2 for D (5 bases each). The CDR3 sequence is 13 residues long. Germline loops: CDR1 SQVTM, CDR2 ANQGSEA. V was shortened by 6 bases and J by 6 bases, with 14 bases between the two germline ends. CDR3 residues: CSVSPGPAGELFF. The CDR3 DNA follows: TGCAGCGTATCCCCGGGACCGGCCGGGGAGCTGTTTTTT.

The chain links TRBV5-1 to TRBJ2-3; weak D call: TRBD2 (5 bases). This CDR3 spans 17 amino acids. V lost 0 bases, J lost 2 bases, and 16 bases lay in between. Germline V gene sequence: CDR1 SGHRS, CDR2 YFSETQ. The CDR3 region has the DNA TGCGCCAGCAGCTTGGACGGCATTGGGGAGCTCACAGATACGCAGTATTTT. Its translation: CASSLDGIGELTDTQYF. Complete variable domain (other parts from reference TRBV5-1 and TRBJ2-3): KAGVTQTPRYLIKTRGQQVTLSCSPISGHRSVSWYQQTPGQGLQFLFEYFSETQRNKGNFPGRFSGRQFSNSRSEMNVSTLELGDSALYLCASSLDGIGELTDTQYFGPGTRLTVL.

In the case of this clone: The same CDR3 also results from other DNA sequences found in this sample. This rearrangement joins TRBV13 to TRBJ2-7; D gene unclear. The CDR3 covers 13 residues. Germline values: CDR1 PRHDT, CDR2 FYEKMQ (reference sequence). Trimming took off 5 bases at V and 2 bases at J, with 10 bases between the two ends. As DNA, the CDR3 is TGTGCCAGCAGCCCCCCAGGTCCCTACGAGCAGTACTTC. This translates into CASSPPGPYEQYF.

V gene TRBV15 combines with J gene TRBJ1-3, with 7 bases that match TRBD1. V shed 9 bases, J shed 0 bases, and the junction held 5 bases outside the gene matches. CDR1 is LNHNV, CDR2 YYDKDF, per germline (reference sequence). The CDR3 contains 14 residues. CDR3 nucleotides: TGTGCCACAGCTTCAGGGGGCTCTGGAAACACCATATATTTT. Its protein product is CATASGGSGNTIYF.